This T cell receptor (beta chain) comes out of a study of neurological immune-mediated disorders. Between the trimmed V and J ends, which lost 9 bases and 1 base, there was a span of 18 bases. Germline loops: CDR1 MDHEN, CDR2 SYDVKM. The CDR3 sequence is 15 residues long. Time point denoted: technical triplicate 3. Unsorted libraries were derived from 2 million PBMCs stored at -80 C. MiXCR, applied by TCRdb to the 5' RACE reads, yields one record per CDR3 protein. Among about 44,000 distinct CDR3 sequences listed, 20% to 25% were seen once. Material: PBMCs. The source is a man in his 60s with HTLV-1-associated myelopathy (HAM/TSP). V usage is TRBV28 and J usage is TRBJ1-2, with D tentatively TRBD1 (5 bases). The DNA of the CDR3 is TGTGCCAGAAGCCGAGGGGAGGGCCATAACTATGGCTACACCTTC. This encodes CARSRGEGHNYGYTF.